Listed below are T cell receptor beta chains from one sample, sequenced in a study of T cell responses to AZD1222 COVID-19 vaccine. Only in-frame clones appear in the TCRdb table, and some are missing; sequencing was by immunoSEQ multiplex PCR. Of tens of thousands of clones detected, approximately 85% appear once; the ten largest clones hold 5.4%. The sequencing here drew on peripheral blood, taken on day 0 of AZD1222 vaccination. These receptors were taken from an adult in good health. The CDR3 runs from the conserved cysteine through the conserved F or W. The D gene is left open where the match is weak. Expanded clones are given a class, and other clones once, few, many or no size at all.

CDR3 protein	CDR3 DNA	V gene	J gene	clone size	D gene
CASSPGGGTYGYTF	TGTGCCAGCAGCCCCGGGGGGGGGACTTATGGCTACACCTTC	TRBV9	TRBJ1-2	NA	NA
CASSQREGAITEAFF	TGCGCCAGCAGCCAAAGGGAGGGGGCAATCACTGAAGCTTTCTTT	TRBV4-1	TRBJ1-1	few	TRBD1
CASSLGGSEQYF	TGCGCCAGCAGCTTGGGGGGCTCCGAGCAGTACTTC	TRBV5-1	TRBJ2-7	NA	NA
CASSVATGLGYNEQFF	TGTGCCAGCAGCGTAGCTACGGGATTGGGGTACAATGAGCAGTTCTTC	TRBV9	TRBJ2-1	few	NA
CASSVSEDTQYF	TGTGCCAGCAGTGTATCGGAAGATACGCAGTATTTT	TRBV2	TRBJ2-3	NA	NA
CSAPGLGEQFF	TGCAGTGCTCCCGGACTAGGTGAGCAGTTCTTC	TRBV20-1	TRBJ2-1	NA	TRBD2
CASRPPGGLNTGELFF	TGTGCCAGCAGGCCCCCGGGGGGTCTTAACACCGGGGAGCTGTTTTTT	TRBV7-8	TRBJ2-2	NA	TRBD2
CASSLNSNTEAFF	TGCGCCAGCAGCTTAAATTCGAACACTGAAGCTTTCTTT	TRBV5-1	TRBJ1-1	few	NA
CASSPRTLRDRANYGYTF	TGTGCCAGCAGCCCACGCACCCTCCGGGACAGGGCCAACTATGGCTACACCTTC	TRBV4-2	TRBJ1-2	few	TRBD1
CASSAWGAGELFF	TGTGCCAGCAGCGCTTGGGGGGCCGGGGAGCTGTTTTTT	TRBV7-2	TRBJ2-2	NA	NA
CASSLALGSYYGYTF	TGTGCCAGCAGCTTAGCTTTGGGTTCCTATTATGGCTACACCTTC	TRBV7-2	TRBJ1-2	once	NA
CASSQAPGGNTDTQYF	TGTGCCAGCAGCCAAGCCCCGGGGGGCAACACAGATACGCAGTATTTT	TRBV4-2	TRBJ2-3	NA	NA
CASSIPGDSPLHF	TGTGCCAGTAGTATCCCAGGGGACTCACCCCTCCACTTT	TRBV19	TRBJ1-6	NA	NA
CASDRGSDGYTF	TGTGCCAGCGACCGGGGGTCTGATGGCTACACCTTC	TRBV2	TRBJ1-2	NA	NA
CASSELQGPSQPQHF	TGTGCCAGCAGCGAGTTACAGGGTCCCAGTCAGCCCCAGCATTTT	TRBV7-8	TRBJ1-5	NA	NA
CASSSRGRGRNTEAFF	TGTGCCAGCAGTAGCAGGGGGCGAGGGAGGAACACTGAAGCTTTCTTT	TRBV25-1	TRBJ1-1	once	TRBD1
CASSAHSREDTQYF	TGTGCCAGCAGTGCGCACTCGCGGGAAGATACGCAGTATTTT	TRBV25-1	TRBJ2-3	NA	NA
CASSPRRGVGRGAVF	NA	TRBV7-9	TRBJ2-2	NA	NA
CASSDPGNYGYTF	TGTGCCAGCAGCGACCCGGGTAACTATGGCTACACCTTC	TRBV7-2	TRBJ1-2	NA	NA
CASSHYTNTEAFF	TGTGCCAGCAGCCATTATACGAACACTGAAGCTTTCTTT	TRBV14	TRBJ1-1	NA	NA
CASSPGYRGLTYGYTF	TGTGCCAGCAGCCCCGGGTACAGGGGCCTCACCTATGGCTACACCTTC	TRBV11-2	TRBJ1-2	NA	TRBD1
CASSGNRGSGNTIYF	TGTGCCAGCAGCGGAAACAGGGGCTCTGGAAACACCATATATTTT	TRBV9	TRBJ1-3	few	TRBD1
CASSQLRQGNEQYF	TGTGCCAGCAGCCAATTGCGGCAGGGGAACGAGCAGTACTTC	TRBV16	TRBJ2-7	once	NA
CASSPSGSQNTEAFF	TGCGCCAGCAGCCCCTCGGGGAGCCAGAACACTGAAGCTTTCTTT	TRBV5-1	TRBJ1-1	NA	NA
CASSQEKGFANEKLFF	TGCGCCAGCAGCCAAGAGAAGGGATTCGCTAATGAAAAACTGTTTTTT	TRBV4-1	TRBJ1-4	few	NA
CATSDNKQWSGGHSPLHF	TGTGCCACCAGTGATAACAAGCAATGGTCTGGGGGGCATTCACCCCTCCACTTT	TRBV24-1	TRBJ1-6	NA	NA
CASRGAGQGANYGYTF	TGTGCCAGCAGAGGAGCGGGACAGGGGGCGAACTATGGCTACACCTTC	TRBV9	TRBJ1-2	NA	TRBD1
CASSFSTGTGGYGYTF	TGCGCCAGCAGTTTTTCAACCGGGACGGGGGGCTATGGCTACACCTTC	TRBV5-1	TRBJ1-2	NA	NA
CASSRRVTDTQYF	TGTGCCAGCAGTCGTCGGGTCACAGATACGCAGTATTTT	TRBV12-3/TRBV12-4	TRBJ2-3	NA	NA
CASSFGGELFF	TGTGCCAGCAGTTTCGGGGGGGAACTGTTTTTT	TRBV12-3/TRBV12-4	TRBJ1-4	NA	NA
CASSFGGTDTQYF	TGTGCCAGCAGCTTTGGCGGGACAGATACGCAGTATTTT	TRBV5-4	TRBJ2-3	NA	NA
CASSQDGAGLETQYF	TGCGCCAGCAGCCAAGACGGGGCTGGTTTGGAGACCCAGTACTTC	TRBV4-1	TRBJ2-5	many	NA
CASSQEADSPLEQYF	TGTGCCAGCAGCCAAGAAGCCGACAGTCCCCTAGAGCAGTACTTC	TRBV3-1/TRBV3-2	TRBJ2-7	NA	NA
CASSQGAPNYGYTF	TGTGCCAGCAGCCAAGGGGCCCCTAACTATGGCTACACCTTC	TRBV28	TRBJ1-2	NA	NA
CASSFGLRADTQYF	TGCGCCAGCAGCTTCGGCCTTCGGGCAGATACGCAGTATTTT	TRBV5-1	TRBJ2-3	NA	NA
CASSIGSGAGNQPQHF	TGTGCCAGTAGTATTGGATCAGGGGCGGGTAATCAGCCCCAGCATTTT	TRBV19	TRBJ1-5	NA	NA
CASSGGQGQGYEQYF	TGCGCCAGCAGTGGGGGACAGGGGCAAGGTTACGAGCAGTACTTC	TRBV10-1	TRBJ2-7	NA	TRBD1
CASGPGVTDTQYF	TGTGCTAGTGGTCCCGGGGTCACAGATACGCAGTATTTT	TRBV12-5	TRBJ2-3	NA	NA
CASSQRRGGNTEAFF	TGCGCCAGCAGCCAACGCCGTGGGGGGAACACTGAAGCTTTCTTT	TRBV4-1	TRBJ1-1	medium-sized	NA
CASSPWTGGLETQYF	TGTGCCAGCAGTCCGTGGACAGGGGGCCTGGAGACCCAGTACTTC	TRBV27	TRBJ2-5	NA	TRBD1
CASSPQGKGQFF	TGTGCCAGCAGCCCGCAGGGAAAGGGGCAGTTCTTC	TRBV5-4	TRBJ2-1	NA	NA
CASSLAGTPYNEQFF	TGTGCCAGCAGCTTAGCCGGGACACCATACAATGAGCAGTTCTTC	TRBV11-2	TRBJ2-1	NA	NA
CASGSGLWTGANVLTF	TGTGCCAGCGGTTCAGGGTTGTGGACTGGGGCCAACGTCCTGACTTTC	TRBV6-5	TRBJ2-6	NA	NA
CASSKGQGRYEQYF	TGCGCCAGCAGCAAAGGACAGGGCCGGTACGAGCAGTACTTC	TRBV4-3	TRBJ2-7	NA	TRBD1
CAWDRATEAFF	TGTGCCTGGGACAGGGCAACTGAAGCTTTCTTT	TRBV30	TRBJ1-1	NA	TRBD1
CASSLRQTYQETQYF	TGTGCCAGCAGCTTAAGACAGACCTACCAAGAGACCCAGTACTTC	TRBV11-2	TRBJ2-5	NA	NA
CAWSVRTFSYEQYF	TGTGCCTGGAGTGTAAGGACGTTCTCCTACGAGCAGTACTTC	TRBV30	TRBJ2-7	once	NA
CASSLQLPHGNEQFF	TGCGCCAGCAGCTTACAGCTACCCCACGGCAATGAGCAGTTCTTC	TRBV5-1	TRBJ2-1	NA	NA
CASSVEGAIQETQYF	TGTGCCAGCAGCGTAGAAGGTGCCATACAAGAGACCCAGTACTTC	TRBV9	TRBJ2-5	NA	NA
CASSLAPASGGADTQYF	TGTGCCAGCAGCTTAGCCCCGGCTAGCGGGGGGGCAGATACGCAGTATTTT	TRBV7-2	TRBJ2-3	NA	TRBD2
CASSLNSRGYGSPLHF	TGTGCCAGCAGTTTAAATTCACGAGGGTATGGATCACCCCTCCACTTT	TRBV27	TRBJ1-6	NA	NA